One sample yielded the 30 T cell receptor beta chains listed below, sequenced in a study of blood T cell repertoires in COVID-19. Repertoires were generated with immunoSEQ multiplex PCR, while TCRdb's copy carries only in-frame clones and drops some. The data show approximately 280,000 clones, with roughly 89% seen just once and about 1.7% held by the top ten. What was sequenced was PBMCs or T cells enriched from blood (not recorded which). These receptors originate from a woman aged 18-30 years with acute COVID-19.

As to this clone: Mismatch with germline at one junction end may stem from a read error. The rearrangement joins TRBV6-5 to TRBJ2-7; TRBD1 matches 9 bases. Germline V gene data show CDR1 as MNHEY and CDR2 as SVGAGI. The length of the CDR3 is 14 residues. CDR3 coding DNA: TGTGCCAGCAGACCCTCCGGGACAGGGTACGTGCAGTACTTC. Protein: CASRPSGTGYVQYF.

V gene TRBV18 combines with J gene TRBJ2-7; 10 bases match TRBD1. V lost 6 bases, J lost 0 bases, and 8 bases stayed unmatched. Per the germline V gene, CDR1 is KGHSH and CDR2 is LQKENI. This CDR3 spans 16 amino acids. As DNA, the CDR3 is TGTGCCAGCTCGTCCCGACAGGGGGCCATCTCCTACGAGCAGTACTTC. Its protein product is CASSSRQGAISYEQYF.

The chain links TRBV6-1 to TRBJ2-1; D is undetermined. Trimming left V 2 bases short and J 9 bases short, with 8 bases between. There are 12 residues in the CDR3. CDR1 is MNHNS and CDR2 is SASEGT in the germline V gene. This chain's CDR3 is CASSEMSGEQFF. The CDR3 coding sequence is TGTGCCAGCAGTGAAATGTCGGGTGAGCAGTTCTTC.

V usage is TRBV3-1 (or the pseudogene TRBV3-2) and J usage is TRBJ1-6; D not certain. The V end lost 2 bases, the J end lost 7 bases, and 24 bases lay between the germline ends. CDR1 is LGHDT, CDR2 YNNKEL, per germline (reference sequence). The CDR3 contains 19 residues. CDR3: CASSQSLKPNRELNSPLHF. The CDR3 DNA reads as TGTGCCAGCAGCCAAAGCCTAAAGCCGAACAGAGAGCTCAATTCACCCCTCCACTTT.

The gene calls are TRBV27 and TRBJ1-6, with D unclear. This CDR3 is 13 amino acids long. CDR1 is MNHEY, CDR2 SMNVEV, per germline (reference sequence). Trimming stripped 6 bases from V and 7 bases from J, with 10 bases between. The CDR3 protein is CASSPFVNSPLHF. CDR3 sequence (DNA): TGTGCCAGCAGCCCTTTCGTAAATTCACCCCTCCACTTT.

This chain joins TRBV30 and TRBJ2-1; maybe TRBD2 (6 bases). This CDR3 is built from 12 residues. CDR1 and CDR2 from the germline V gene are GTSNPN and SVGIG (reference sequence). V was shortened by 8 bases and J by 4 bases, with 12 bases between the two germline ends. This chain's CDR3 is CAGRRDYNEQFF. DNA for the CDR3: TGTGCCGGACGGCGGGATTACAATGAGCAGTTCTTC.

V usage is TRBV21-1 and J usage is TRBJ2-7; the table's D call of TRBD2 was not tested on the DNA. TRBV21-1 is termed a pseudogene. CDR3 size: 15 residues. The CDR3 protein is CASSKKLAGADEQYF. Written as DNA, the CDR3 is TGTGCCAGCAGCAAAAAACTAGCGGGAGCGGACGAGCAGTACTTC.

The rearrangement joins TRBV19 to TRBJ1-4, with D hard to call. V was trimmed by 1 base and J by 0 bases, leaving 9 bases between them. CDR1 and CDR2 (germline): LNHDA, SQIVND (reference sequence). CDR3 length: 16 amino acids. CDR3 sequence (DNA): TGTGCCAGTAGTATAGGTGTAGGAGCAACTAATGAAAAACTGTTTTTT. Amino acid sequence: CASSIGVGATNEKLFF.

This rearrangement joins TRBV19 to TRBJ2-1; D perhaps matches TRBD1 (6 bases). Germline CDR1 is LNHDA and CDR2 is SQIVND (reference sequence). This CDR3 is 13 amino acids long. Trimming left V 9 bases short and J 6 bases short, with 15 bases between. The CDR3 bases are TGTGCCAGCGAATATACAGGGTTCAATGAGCAGTTCTTC. Protein: CASEYTGFNEQFF. Full variable domain (outside the CDR3, taken from reference TRBV19 and TRBJ2-1): DGGITQSPKYLFRKEGQNVTLSCEQNLNHDAMYWYRQDPGQGLRLIYYSQIVNDFQKGDIAEGYSVSREKKESFPLTVTSAQKNPTAFYLCASEYTGFNEQFFGPGTRLTVL.

The rearrangement uses TRBV6-2 or TRBV6-3 and TRBJ2-5; D is unresolved. V was trimmed by 6 bases and J by 7 bases, leaving 9 bases between them. Germline V gene lookup returns CDR1 MNHEY and CDR2 SVGEGT. The CDR3 length is 11 residues. DNA of the CDR3: TGTGCCAGCAGCGACTCAGCGACCCAGTACTTC. Its protein is CASSDSATQYF.

The chain joins TRBV5-1 to TRBJ2-7; 8 nucleotides match TRBD1. The CDR3 is 15 residues long. V gave up 1 base and J gave up 5 bases; unmatched junction bases: 8. Germline values: CDR1 SGHRS, CDR2 YFSETQ. CDR3 sequence (DNA): TGCGCCAGCAGCTTGAGGGGACAGGTAATTGACGAGCAGTACTTC. This codes for CASSLRGQVIDEQYF.

This clone showed up just once. The chain combines TRBV14 with TRBJ2-3; no definite D call. The V gene's germline CDR1 is SGHDN and CDR2 FVKESK. CDR3 length: 14 residues. With 4 bases removed from V and 8 bases from J, the gap between germline ends came to 16 bases. CDR3 loop: CASSLESLRGTQYF. CDR3 coding DNA: TGTGCCAGCAGCCTTGAGTCCCTCCGCGGTACGCAGTATTTT.

The rearrangement uses TRBV19 and TRBJ2-7; 10 bases align to TRBD2. The germline V gene encodes CDR1 LNHDA and CDR2 SQIVND (reference sequence). The CDR3 consists of 14 residues. J lost 6 bases, V lost 5 bases, and 7 bases had no gene match. The CDR3 sequence is CASSGTSALAEQYF. Written as DNA, the CDR3 is TGTGCCAGTAGTGGGACTAGCGCTTTGGCCGAGCAGTACTTC.

The rearrangement joins TRBV11-2 to TRBJ2-1; 8 bases line up with TRBD2. Germline V gives CDR1 SGHAT, CDR2 FQNNGV. V was pared by 5 bases and J by 0 bases, with 6 bases of the junction left unmatched. This CDR3 is 16 amino acids long. The DNA of the CDR3 is TGTGCCAGCAGCCCCCTAGCGGGCCACTCCTACAATGAGCAGTTCTTC. Amino acids: CASSPLAGHSYNEQFF.

The chain links TRBV7-8 to TRBJ1-1; TRBD1 matches at 11 bases. The CDR3 length is 16 residues. V was clipped by 5 bases and J by 0 bases; unmatched bases: 5. Germline values: CDR1 SGHVS, CDR2 FQNEAQ. CDR3 sequence: CASSHGTGGMNTEAFF. In nucleotides, the CDR3 is TGTGCCAGCAGCCACGGGACAGGGGGAATGAACACTGAAGCTTTCTTT.

The chain uses TRBV4-1 and TRBJ2-5; D unclear. Germline V gives CDR1 MGHRA, CDR2 YSYEKL. V lost 1 base to trimming and J lost 1 base, with 7 bases between them. CDR3 length: 14 amino acids. CDR3 loop: CASSQVDFQETQYF. The CDR3 region has the DNA TGCGCCAGCAGCCAAGTAGATTTCCAAGAGACCCAGTACTTC.

The chain links TRBV4-1 to TRBJ1-6; no clear D gene. V shed 0 bases and J shed 7 bases, with 13 bases lying between them. The CDR3 extends over 16 amino acids. Germline assignment: CDR1 MGHRA and CDR2 YSYEKL. The CDR3 sequence: CASSQDSGPVNSPLHF. The CDR3 DNA is TGCGCCAGCAGCCAAGATTCAGGTCCCGTAAATTCACCCCTCCACTTT.

The chain carries TRBV7-9 and TRBJ2-3; the match to TRBD2 covers 8 bases. J was trimmed by 7 bases and V by 6 bases; bases with no gene match: 12. Germline V gives CDR1 SEHNR, CDR2 FQNEAQ (reference sequence). The CDR3 has 15 residues. The CDR3 sequence is CASSPPGLEGNTQYF. The CDR3 DNA follows: TGTGCCAGCAGTCCCCCGGGACTAGAGGGCAATACGCAGTATTTT.

The V and J genes are TRBV28 and TRBJ1-5; D not certain. The CDR3 loop spans 15 amino acids. Trimming cost V 2 bases and J 0 bases, with 8 bases left between them. From germline, CDR1 is MDHEN and CDR2 SYDVKM. The DNA for the CDR3 is TGTGCCAGCAGTTTAGAGAGATATAGCAATCAGCCCCAGCATTTT. This sequence encodes CASSLERYSNQPQHF.

A single count supports this clone. The chain combines TRBV21-1 with TRBJ2-2; the D call of TRBD2 is as the table states it, not checked on the DNA. TRBV21-1 is listed as a pseudogene. The CDR3 runs to 18 residues. CDR3 in amino acids: CASSKVGLAGGQTGELFF. For the CDR3, the DNA is TGTGCCAGCAGCAAAGTGGGACTAGCGGGAGGGCAAACGGGGGAGCTGTTTTTT.

The genes are TRBV12-3 or TRBV12-4 and TRBJ2-7; possibly TRBD1 for D (5 bases). The CDR3 extends over 13 amino acids. The V end was cut by 6 bases, the J end by 0 bases, with 9 bases between. CDR3 sequence (DNA): TGTGCCAGCAGAAATCAGGGCTCCTACGAGCAGTACTTC. Translating gives CASRNQGSYEQYF.

The chain is built from TRBV5-4 and TRBJ1-1; D gene uncertain. This CDR3 is 14 amino acids long. Trimming left V 6 bases short and J 1 base short, with 13 bases between. Germline assignment: CDR1 SGHNT and CDR2 YYREEE (reference sequence). The CDR3 sequence: CASNSPGGNTEAFF. CDR3 nucleotide sequence: TGTGCCAGCAACTCCCCAGGAGGGAACACTGAAGCTTTCTTT. Full variable domain (missing parts from reference TRBV5-4 and TRBJ1-1): ETGVTQSPTHLIKTRGQQVTLRCSSQSGHNTVSWYQQALGQGPQFIFQYYREEENGRGNFPPRFSGLQFPNYSSELNVNALELDDSALYLCASNSPGGNTEAFFGQGTRLTVV.

The gene calls are TRBV27 and TRBJ1-2; D perhaps matches TRBD1 (5 bases). Trimming pared 6 bases from V and 3 bases from J, leaving 17 bases between. The CDR3 loop spans 15 amino acids. CDR1 is MNHEY, CDR2 SMNVEV, per germline (reference sequence). CDR3 region: CASSYSDRSHYGYTF. The CDR3 DNA reads as TGTGCCAGCAGCTACTCCGACAGAAGTCACTATGGCTACACCTTC.

This clone was detected only once. The V gene is TRBV29-1, the J gene TRBJ2-7; TRBD2 agrees at 10 bases. This CDR3 has 13 amino acids. From germline, CDR1 is SQVTM and CDR2 ANQGSEA. J was trimmed by 4 bases and V by 7 bases; bases with no gene match: 7. The chain's CDR3 is CSARSSGSYEQYF. The CDR3 nucleotides are TGCAGCGCTCGATCTAGCGGGAGTTACGAGCAGTACTTC.

The chain couples TRBV2 to TRBJ2-4, with D possibly TRBD2 on 5 matching bases. The CDR3 spans 14 residues. Germline loops: CDR1 SNHLY, CDR2 FYNNEI. V was clipped by 3 bases and J by 0 bases, with 6 bases between them. CDR3 region: CASSDGLAKNIQYF. As DNA, the CDR3 is TGTGCCAGCAGTGACGGACTAGCCAAAAACATTCAGTACTTC. The variable domain in full, with the rest retrieved from reference TRBV2 and TRBJ2-4, is EPEVTQTPSHQVTQMGQEVILRCVPISNHLYFYWYRQILGQKVEFLVSFYNNEISEKSEIFDDQFSVERPDGSNFTLKIRSTKLEDSAMYFCASSDGLAKNIQYFGAGTRLSVL.

The table lists this clone with a count of one. J is TRBJ1-2 and V is TRBV6-6; no definite D call. Germline CDR1 MNHNY, CDR2 SVGAGI (reference sequence). The CDR3 covers 13 residues. V was pared by 5 bases and J by 4 bases, with 11 bases between. The CDR3 coding sequence is TGTGCCAGCAGTGCAGACCGGAGCTATGGCTACACCTTC. Its protein is CASSADRSYGYTF.

The V and J genes are TRBV12-2 and TRBJ2-7; TRBD2 is taken as the D call from the table, unchecked against the DNA. TRBV12-2 represents a pseudogene. The CDR3 covers 17 residues. The CDR3, as DNA: TGTGCAAGTCGCTTAGCCCCCCGTCTAGCGGGACCCTACGAGCAGTACTTC. Amino acids: CASRLAPRLAGPYEQYF.

This clone was counted only a few times. The V gene is TRBV11-2, the J gene TRBJ2-1, with 11 bases aligning to TRBD2. The germline CDR1 and CDR2 sequences are SGHAT and FQNNGV. The CDR3 covers 15 residues. Germline trimming cut 5 bases from V and 15 bases from J; bases unmatched to any gene: 15. CDR3 nucleotide sequence: TGTGCCAGCAGCCGAACTCAGCGACTAGCGGGATTTTTGTTCTTC. Translated: CASSRTQRLAGFLFF. Complete variable domain (other parts from reference TRBV11-2 and TRBJ2-1): EAGVAQSPRYKIIEKRQSVAFWCNPISGHATLYWYQQILGQGPKLLIQFQNNGVVDDSQLPKDRFSAERLKGVDSTLKIQPAKLEDSAVYLCASSRTQRLAGFLFFGPGTRLTVL.

Note on this clone: Other DNA sequences in the sample encode the same CDR3. The CDR3 loop is CASSFGTSGRAGDTQYF. In DNA form, the CDR3 reads TGTGCCAGCAGTTTCGGGACTAGCGGGAGGGCCGGGGATACGCAGTATTTT. The V call is TRBV28, the J call TRBJ2-3; 16 positions agree with TRBD2. Germline loops: CDR1 MDHEN, CDR2 SYDVKM. V was pared by 3 bases and J by 6 bases, with 6 bases of the junction left unmatched. CDR3 size: 17 residues.

The chain recombines TRBV7-2 with TRBJ2-1; the match to TRBD2 covers 13 bases. The CDR3 loop spans 19 amino acids. The germline V gene encodes CDR1 SGHTA and CDR2 FQGNSA. V lost 0 bases and J lost 4; bases outside the gene matches: 9. This CDR3 reads CASSLAPETSGRDYNEQFF. DNA of the CDR3: TGTGCCAGCAGCTTAGCGCCGGAAACTAGCGGGAGGGATTACAATGAGCAGTTCTTC. The entire variable domain, with the rest obtained from reference TRBV7-2 and TRBJ2-1, is as follows: GAGVSQSPSNKVTEKGKDVELRCDPISGHTALYWYRQSLGQGLEFLIYFQGNSAPDKSGLPSDRFSAERTGGSVSTLTIQRTQQEDSAVYLCASSLAPETSGRDYNEQFFGPGTRLTVL.